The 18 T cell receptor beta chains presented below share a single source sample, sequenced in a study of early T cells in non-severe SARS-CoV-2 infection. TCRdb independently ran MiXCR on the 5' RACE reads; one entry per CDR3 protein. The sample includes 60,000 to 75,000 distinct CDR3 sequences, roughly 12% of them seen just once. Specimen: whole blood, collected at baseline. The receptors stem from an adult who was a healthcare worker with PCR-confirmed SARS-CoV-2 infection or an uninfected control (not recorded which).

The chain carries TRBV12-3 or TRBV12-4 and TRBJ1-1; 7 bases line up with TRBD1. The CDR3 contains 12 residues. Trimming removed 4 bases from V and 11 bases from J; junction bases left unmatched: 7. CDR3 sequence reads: CASSSREGAAFF. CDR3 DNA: TGTGCCAGCAGTTCGAGGGAGGGGGCGGCTTTCTTT.

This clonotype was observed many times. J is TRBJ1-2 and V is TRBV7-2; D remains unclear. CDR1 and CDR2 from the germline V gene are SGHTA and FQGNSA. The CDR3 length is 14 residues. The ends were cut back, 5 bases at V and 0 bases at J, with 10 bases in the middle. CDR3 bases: TGTGCCAGCAGCCTACAGAGTACTAACTATGGCTACACCTTC. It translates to CASSLQSTNYGYTF.

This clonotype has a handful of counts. The CDR3 DNA reads TGCAGTGCGCCGGGACAGAATGAAAAACTGTTTTTT. Translated: CSAPGQNEKLFF. J is TRBJ1-4 and V is TRBV20-1; the match to TRBD1 covers 7 bases. V was clipped by 6 bases and J by 5 bases; unmatched bases: 3. The V gene's germline CDR1 is DFQATT and CDR2 SNEGSKA (reference sequence). The CDR3 extends over 12 amino acids.

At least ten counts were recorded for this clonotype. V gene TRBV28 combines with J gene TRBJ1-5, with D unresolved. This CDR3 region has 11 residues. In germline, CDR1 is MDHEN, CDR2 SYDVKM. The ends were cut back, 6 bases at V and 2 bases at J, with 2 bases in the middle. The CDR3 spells CASRRNQPQHF. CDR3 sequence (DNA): TGTGCCAGCAGGCGCAATCAGCCCCAGCATTTT. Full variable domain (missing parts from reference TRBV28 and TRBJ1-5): DVKVTQSSRYLVKRTGEKVFLECVQDMDHENMFWYRQDPGLGLRLIYFSYDVKMKEKGDIPEGYSVSREKKERFSLILESASTNQTSMYLCASRRNQPQHFGDGTRLSIL.

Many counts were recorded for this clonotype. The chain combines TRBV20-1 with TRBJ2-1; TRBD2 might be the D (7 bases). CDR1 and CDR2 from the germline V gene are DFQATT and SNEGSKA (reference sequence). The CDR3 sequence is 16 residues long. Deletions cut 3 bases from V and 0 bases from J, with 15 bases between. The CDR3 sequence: CSASSRGARSYNEQFF. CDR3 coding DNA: TGCAGTGCTAGTTCCCGGGGGGCCCGCTCCTACAATGAGCAGTTCTTC.

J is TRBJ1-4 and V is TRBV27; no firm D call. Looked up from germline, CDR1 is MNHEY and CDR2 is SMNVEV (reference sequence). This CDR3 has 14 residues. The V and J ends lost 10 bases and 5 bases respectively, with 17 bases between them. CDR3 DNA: TGTGCCACCCGGCGTGAGGGCGCCAATGAAAAACTGTTTTTT. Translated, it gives CATRREGANEKLFF.

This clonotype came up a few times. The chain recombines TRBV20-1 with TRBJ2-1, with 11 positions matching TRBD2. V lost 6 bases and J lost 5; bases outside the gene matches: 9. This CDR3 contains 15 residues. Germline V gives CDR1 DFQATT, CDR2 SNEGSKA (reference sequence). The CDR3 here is CSAISGGLADNEQFF. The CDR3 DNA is TGCAGTGCCATAAGCGGGGGACTAGCGGACAATGAGCAGTTCTTC.

CDR3 in amino acids: CSAESRVGYNEQFF. CDR3 bases: TGCAGTGCTGAATCCCGGGTCGGGTACAATGAGCAGTTCTTC. The V call is TRBV20-1, the J call TRBJ2-1; the D is unclear. Germline-derived CDR1 and CDR2 are DFQATT and SNEGSKA (reference sequence). V lost 5 bases to trimming and J lost 4 bases, with 15 bases between them. The CDR3 spans 14 residues.

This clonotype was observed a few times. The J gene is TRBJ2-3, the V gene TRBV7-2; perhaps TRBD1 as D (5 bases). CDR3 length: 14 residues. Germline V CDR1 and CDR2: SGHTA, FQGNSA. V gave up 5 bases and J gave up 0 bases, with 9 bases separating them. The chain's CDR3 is CASSRPGSTDTQYF. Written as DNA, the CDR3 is TGTGCCAGCAGCCGGCCAGGGAGCACAGATACGCAGTATTTT.

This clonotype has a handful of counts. CDR3 sequence (DNA): TGTGCCAGCAGTTTATCGGGACAGGGGCCGAAGCCCCAGCATTTT. It is translated as CASSLSGQGPKPQHF. This sequence joins TRBV27 and TRBJ1-5, with TRBD1 matching over 10 bases. The length of the CDR3 is 15 residues. Germline CDR1 reads MNHEY; CDR2 reads SMNVEV (reference sequence). J lost 8 bases, V lost 0 bases, and 4 bases had no gene match.

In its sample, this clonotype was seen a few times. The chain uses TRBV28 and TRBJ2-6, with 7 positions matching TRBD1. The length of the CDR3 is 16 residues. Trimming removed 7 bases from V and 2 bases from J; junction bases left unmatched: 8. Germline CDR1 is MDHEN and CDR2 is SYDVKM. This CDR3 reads CASTRGQLAGANVLTF. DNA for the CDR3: TGTGCCAGCACTAGGGGGCAGTTAGCTGGGGCCAACGTCCTGACTTTC.

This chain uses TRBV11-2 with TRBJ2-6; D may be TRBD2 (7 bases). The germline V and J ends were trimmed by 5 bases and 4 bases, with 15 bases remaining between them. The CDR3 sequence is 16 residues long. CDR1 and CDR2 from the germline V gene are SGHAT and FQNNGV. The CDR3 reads CASSPMGGTGANVLTF. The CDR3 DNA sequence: TGTGCCAGCAGCCCCATGGGAGGGACAGGGGCCAACGTCCTGACTTTC. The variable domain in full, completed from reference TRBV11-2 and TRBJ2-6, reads EAGVAQSPRYKIIEKRQSVAFWCNPISGHATLYWYQQILGQGPKLLIQFQNNGVVDDSQLPKDRFSAERLKGVDSTLKIQPAKLEDSAVYLCASSPMGGTGANVLTFGAGSRLTVL.

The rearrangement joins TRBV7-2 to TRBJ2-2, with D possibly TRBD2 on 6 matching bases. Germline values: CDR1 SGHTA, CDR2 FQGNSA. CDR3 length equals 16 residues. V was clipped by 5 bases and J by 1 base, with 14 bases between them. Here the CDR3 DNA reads TGTGCCAGCAGCCAAACTTTTAGCGGGAACACCGGGGAGCTGTTTTTT. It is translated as CASSQTFSGNTGELFF.

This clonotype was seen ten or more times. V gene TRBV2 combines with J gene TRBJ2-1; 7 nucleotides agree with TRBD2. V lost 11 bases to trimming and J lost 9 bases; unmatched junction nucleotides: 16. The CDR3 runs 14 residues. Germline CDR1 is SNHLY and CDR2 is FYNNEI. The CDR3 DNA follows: TGTGCCGGGAGGTCGGGACTACTGAGTCGTGAGCAGTTCTTC. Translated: CAGRSGLLSREQFF.

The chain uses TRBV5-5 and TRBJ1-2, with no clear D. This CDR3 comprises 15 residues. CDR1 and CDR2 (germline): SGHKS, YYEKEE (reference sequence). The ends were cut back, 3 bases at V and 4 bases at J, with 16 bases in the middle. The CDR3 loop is CASSSLGSTTYGYTF. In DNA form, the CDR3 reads TGTGCCAGCAGCTCATTGGGGTCTACCACCTATGGCTACACCTTC.

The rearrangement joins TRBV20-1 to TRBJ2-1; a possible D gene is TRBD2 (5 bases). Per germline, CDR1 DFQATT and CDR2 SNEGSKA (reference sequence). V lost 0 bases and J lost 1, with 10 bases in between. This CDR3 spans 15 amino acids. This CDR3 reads CSARDMTTSYNEQFF. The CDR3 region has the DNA TGCAGTGCTAGAGATATGACTACATCCTACAATGAGCAGTTCTTC.

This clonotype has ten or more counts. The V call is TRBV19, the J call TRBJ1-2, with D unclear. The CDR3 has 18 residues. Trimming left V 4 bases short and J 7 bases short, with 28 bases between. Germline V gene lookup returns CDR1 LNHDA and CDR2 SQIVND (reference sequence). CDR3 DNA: TGTGCCAGTAGTAACCGTCCCGACGGCCCTAAGGGTTCGGTTGGCTACACCTTC. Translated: CASSNRPDGPKGSVGYTF.

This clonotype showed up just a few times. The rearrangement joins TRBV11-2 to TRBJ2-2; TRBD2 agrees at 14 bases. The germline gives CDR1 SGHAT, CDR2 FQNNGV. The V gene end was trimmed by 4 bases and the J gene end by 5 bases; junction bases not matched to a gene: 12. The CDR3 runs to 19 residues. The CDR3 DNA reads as TGTGCCAGCAGCTCTGCCTCCGGGACTAGCGGGAGTAGGACCGGGGAGCTGTTTTTT. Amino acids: CASSSASGTSGSRTGELFF.